A single sample is the source of the 21 T cell receptor beta chains below, sequenced in a study of T cell repertoires in cytomegalovirus infection. Using its own MiXCR run on the reads, TCRdb lists one record per CDR3 protein. Of approximately 400,000 distinct CDR3 sequences listed, roughly a third are singletons. The sample consisted of PBMCs. Receptors originate from a human donor in good health (CMV status not recorded). Some clones in this sample may be carry-over from other donors' samples.

Concerning this clonotype itself: This may be a read error, as it is one base from a much larger clone. The chain links TRBV7-6 to TRBJ1-5; D gene ambiguous. The CDR3 consists of 13 residues. The germline gives CDR1 SGHVS, CDR2 FNYEAQ. The CDR3 nucleotides read TGTGCCAGCAGCTTAGCTTCCCATTCGGCCCAGCGTTTT. It yields the protein CASSLASHSAQRF.

This clonotype came up many times. The chain carries TRBV7-2 and TRBJ2-5; 7 positions agree with TRBD1. The ends lost 4 bases at V and 1 base at J; junction bases unmatched: 3. Germline CDR1 reads SGHTA; CDR2 reads FQGNSA. This CDR3 has 14 residues. The CDR3 here is CASSSTGVQETQYF. Here the CDR3 DNA reads TGTGCCAGCAGCTCCACAGGGGTCCAAGAGACCCAGTACTTC.

This clonotype has at least ten counts. This rearrangement joins TRBV7-2 to TRBJ1-5; D is undetermined. Trimming cost V 5 bases and J 1 base, with 12 bases left between them. The length of the CDR3 is 15 residues. CDR1 and CDR2 (germline): SGHTA, FQGNSA. CDR3 region: CASSPGVSSNQPQHF. CDR3 nucleotides: TGTGCCAGCAGCCCTGGGGTTTCGAGCAATCAGCCCCAGCATTTT.

The V call is TRBV10-3, the J call TRBJ2-7, with a weak D call TRBD1 (6 bases). V was clipped by 5 bases and J by 3 bases, with 11 bases between them. The CDR3 length is 13 residues. CDR1 is ENHRY, CDR2 SYGVKD, per germline. The CDR3 region is CAISRDTYYEQYF. As DNA, the CDR3 is TGTGCCATCAGTAGGGACACGTACTACGAGCAGTACTTC.

This clonotype was detected many times. The gene calls are TRBV7-8 and TRBJ1-1; maybe TRBD1 (5 bases). This CDR3 is built from 15 residues. V lost 2 bases, J lost 0 bases, and 10 bases lay in between. Germline lookup yields CDR1 SGHVS and CDR2 FQNEAQ. The CDR3 DNA is TGTGCCAGCAGCTTATTTTGGGGGATGAACACTGAAGCTTTCTTT. Encoded protein: CASSLFWGMNTEAFF.

In this sample, this clonotype turned up a few times. V usage is TRBV12-3 or TRBV12-4 and J usage is TRBJ2-5; D gene uncertain. V was pared by 3 bases and J by 6 bases, with 14 bases between. The CDR3 runs 14 residues. CDR3 protein: CASSLAAISQTQYF. CDR3 nucleotide sequence: TGTGCCAGCAGTTTGGCTGCGATTAGCCAGACCCAGTACTTC.

The V call is TRBV4-2, the J call TRBJ1-3, with 12 bases identical to TRBD1. V dropped 3 bases and J dropped 6; count of bases not matched to a gene: 12. Germline lookup yields CDR1 LGHNA and CDR2 YNFKEQ. CDR3 length equals 18 residues. The CDR3 sequence is CASSHDSPGTGGVNTIYF. In DNA, the CDR3 is TGTGCCAGCAGCCATGATTCCCCCGGGACAGGGGGCGTAAACACCATATATTTT.

This clonotype was counted a few times. This may come from a read error, since a much larger clone is one base off. The chain joins TRBV6-5 to TRBJ1-1; 8 nucleotides agree with TRBD1. This CDR3 region has 14 residues. The germline gives CDR1 MNHEY, CDR2 SVGAGI. Unmatched junction bases numbered 7, after V lost 6 bases and J lost 4 bases. The chain's CDR3 is CASSTGQGFTEAFF. The CDR3 nucleotides are TGTGCCAGCAGCACCGGACAGGGCTTCACTGAAGCTTTCTTT.

This clonotype has at least ten counts. The chain employs TRBV12-3 or TRBV12-4 and TRBJ2-6, with 14 bases that match TRBD2. The CDR3 runs to 17 residues. V was clipped by 5 bases and J by 2 bases; unmatched bases: 2. CDR3 bases: TGTGCCAGCAGTAAGACTAGCGGGGGGGCTGGGGCCAACGTCCTGACTTTC. Translated, it gives CASSKTSGGAGANVLTF.

This clonotype has just one count. The chain joins TRBV28 to TRBJ1-1; TRBD1 might be the D (5 bases). The germline V and J ends were trimmed by 6 bases and 3 bases, with 20 bases remaining between them. The germline V gene has CDR1 MDHEN and CDR2 SYDVKM. The CDR3 is 16 amino acids. In DNA form, the CDR3 reads TGTGCCAGCAGCACGGCCGGCCGACGGGGGGACACTGAAGCTTTCTTT. This codes for CASSTAGRRGDTEAFF.

This clonotype has a handful of counts. CDR3 loop: CASATPGLPRETQYF. For the CDR3, the DNA is TGTGCCAGTGCCACCCCGGGACTACCTCGAGAGACCCAGTACTTC. J is TRBJ2-5 and V is TRBV6-1; 7 nucleotides match TRBD2. V shed 9 bases and J 4 bases; nucleotides not matched to a gene: 14. Germline V gene sequence: CDR1 MNHNS, CDR2 SASEGT. The CDR3 extends over 15 amino acids.

This clonotype appeared a single time. CDR3 coding DNA: TGTGCCAGCAGTGAATTGGGGGGGGGATATGGCTACACCTTC. Amino acid sequence: CASSELGGGYGYTF. This chain connects TRBV25-1 to TRBJ1-2; a weak D match, TRBD1 (5 bases). Germline CDR1 reads MGHDK; CDR2 reads SYGVNS. V lost 1 base and J lost 5, with 11 bases in between. The CDR3 spans 14 residues.

The chain has TRBV6-1 and TRBJ1-4, with a tentative D call TRBD1 (6 bases). CDR3 length: 14 residues. Deletions cut 5 bases from V and 15 bases from J, with 22 bases between. Germline CDR1 reads MNHNS; CDR2 reads SASEGT. This CDR3 is CASSYSPQGYEVFF. CDR3 coding DNA: TGTGCCAGCAGTTACAGCCCACAGGGATATGAAGTGTTTTTT.

The CDR3 DNA is TGTGCCAGCAGCTTAGCAGGGACAGTTGAGACCCAGTACTTC. It translates to CASSLAGTVETQYF. The chain couples TRBV7-9 to TRBJ2-5, with 7 nucleotides matching TRBD1. CDR1 is SEHNR, CDR2 FQNEAQ, per germline (reference sequence). J gave up 5 bases and V 0 bases, and 3 bases lay outside the gene matches. This CDR3 comprises 14 residues.

The chain recombines TRBV12-3 or TRBV12-4 with TRBJ2-1, with D possibly being TRBD2 (7 bases). The CDR3 is 15 residues long. The V and J ends lost 6 bases and 8 bases respectively, with 20 bases between them. This chain's CDR3 is CASSRGGGGSDEQFF. The DNA of the CDR3 is TGTGCCAGCAGCCGGGGTGGGGGGGGCTCGGATGAGCAGTTCTTC.

This clonotype was observed a handful of times. The CDR3 DNA is TGTGCCAGCACGGGACAGCAACAAGAGACCCAGTACTTC. As protein: CASTGQQQETQYF. The chain recombines TRBV12-3 or TRBV12-4 with TRBJ2-5, with TRBD1 matching over 7 bases. The V gene end was trimmed by 7 bases and the J gene end by 2 bases; junction bases not matched to a gene: 4. There are 13 residues in the CDR3.

This sequence joins TRBV28 and TRBJ1-1; D is undetermined. The CDR3 totals 15 residues. Trimming shortened V by 3 bases and J by 0 bases, and 11 bases separated the two germline ends. The germline V gene encodes CDR1 MDHEN and CDR2 SYDVKM. CDR3 sequence (DNA): TGTGCCAGCAGTTTTCCAGTTAGACTGAACACTGAAGCTTTCTTT. It yields the protein CASSFPVRLNTEAFF.

In regard to this clonotype: At one of its ends the junction is not consistent with the germline gene, which may arise from a read error. The genes are TRBV5-3 and TRBJ2-5; weak D call: TRBD1 (5 bases). TRBV5-3 is an open reading frame, and its role is uncertain. This CDR3 spans 16 amino acids. The CDR3 loop reads CASSLGRGYSQETQYF. CDR3 coding DNA: TGTGCCAGCAGCTTGGGAAGGGGCTACTCCCAAGAGACCCAGTACTTC.

V gene TRBV2 combines with J gene TRBJ2-7; the match to TRBD1 covers 9 bases. CDR3 length: 15 residues. The germline gives CDR1 SNHLY, CDR2 FYNNEI. V shed 5 bases and J 3 bases; nucleotides not matched to a gene: 8. The DNA of the CDR3 is TGTGCCAGCAGTAGGGCCGGACAGGGGTTCTACGAGCAGTACTTC. It yields the protein CASSRAGQGFYEQYF.

The chain recombines TRBV18 with TRBJ2-3; the match to TRBD2 covers 11 bases. The germline V gene encodes CDR1 KGHSH and CDR2 LQKENI. The CDR3 extends over 16 amino acids. Trimming at V came to 6 bases and at J to 5 bases, leaving 10 bases not matched to a gene. This CDR3 reads CASSSSLAGGKDTQYF. The CDR3 DNA reads TGTGCCAGCTCCTCCTCTCTAGCGGGGGGAAAAGATACGCAGTATTTT.

This clonotype was recorded a few times. The chain couples TRBV19 to TRBJ1-1; 8 nucleotides line up with TRBD1. V was pared by 6 bases and J by 1 base, with 10 bases of the junction left unmatched. The CDR3 runs 16 residues. Germline V gives CDR1 LNHDA, CDR2 SQIVND (reference sequence). In DNA form, the CDR3 reads TGTGCCAGTAGCCCCATCAGGGGGCCCCAGAACACTGAAGCTTTCTTT. Translation gives CASSPIRGPQNTEAFF. Full variable domain (missing parts from reference TRBV19 and TRBJ1-1): DGGITQSPKYLFRKEGQNVTLSCEQNLNHDAMYWYRQDPGQGLRLIYYSQIVNDFQKGDIAEGYSVSREKKESFPLTVTSAQKNPTAFYLCASSPIRGPQNTEAFFGQGTRLTVV.